Below are 15 T cell receptor beta chains sequenced from a single sample in a study of T cells in Graves' hyperthyroidism and ophthalmopathy. Amplification of TCR beta CDR3 regions used RNA as the template. Researchers ran a first-round RT-PCR on the TCR CDR3 using the HTBI primer set. TCRdb reanalysed the multiplex PCR reads using MiXCR and keeps one entry per CDR3 protein. The sample has around 290,000 distinct CDR3 sequences; approximately 13% are singletons. The sequencing sample was made of blood. The receptor source for this set is a woman aged 40 to 50 with Graves' hyperthyroidism.

This clonotype appeared many times. The chain joins TRBV18 to TRBJ2-5; 9 nucleotides align to TRBD1. The trim removed 9 bases at V and 5 bases at J, leaving 7 bases unmatched. The CDR3 extends over 13 amino acids. Germline CDR1 KGHSH, CDR2 LQKENI. Written as DNA, the CDR3 is TGTGCCAGTAAACAGGGGGCGCAGGAGACCCAGTACTTC. Translated, it gives CASKQGAQETQYF. The full variable domain, completed using reference TRBV18 and TRBJ2-5, is NAGVMQNPRHLVRRRGQEARLRCSPMKGHSHVYWYRQLPEEGLKFMVYLQKENIIDESGMPKERFSAEFPKEGPSILRIQQVVRGDSAAYFCASKQGAQETQYFGPGTRLLVL.

This clonotype was seen ten or more times. The V and J genes are TRBV14 and TRBJ2-2, with D tentatively TRBD2 (5 bases). Trimming pared 3 bases from V and 6 bases from J, leaving 23 bases between. This CDR3 has 18 amino acids. CDR1 and CDR2 from the germline V gene are SGHDN and FVKESK. The CDR3 loop is CASSHYSRATRRAGELFF. The DNA of the CDR3 is TGTGCCAGCAGCCACTATAGCCGAGCGACCAGGCGGGCCGGGGAGCTGTTTTTT.

This clonotype was counted ten times or more. The genes are TRBV20-1 and TRBJ1-1; tentative D call: TRBD1 (6 bases). This CDR3 region has 14 residues. Trimming left V 6 bases short and J 0 bases short, with 14 bases between. Germline CDR1 DFQATT, CDR2 SNEGSKA (reference sequence). In DNA, the CDR3 is TGCAGTGCCGTCCCGGGGGGGCTGAACACTGAAGCTTTCTTT. It specifies CSAVPGGLNTEAFF.

This clonotype was seen more than once but under ten times. The chain links TRBV6-1 to TRBJ1-2, with no clear D. CDR1 is MNHNS, CDR2 SASEGT, per germline. The germline V and J ends were trimmed by 5 bases and 5 bases, with 9 bases remaining between them. The CDR3 is made up of 12 amino acids. In DNA, the CDR3 is TGTGCCAGCAGTCAGACGGATTATGGCTACACCTTC. Translation gives CASSQTDYGYTF.

To note about this clonotype: Possible read error: a much larger clone is one base away. This chain joins TRBV30 and TRBJ1-1, with a weak D call TRBD1 (6 bases). Per the germline V gene, CDR1 is GTSNPN and CDR2 is SVGIG (reference sequence). The CDR3 extends over 15 amino acids. The CDR3 reads CAWSPGAVVGTVAFF. As DNA, the CDR3 is TGTGCCTGGAGCCCGGGGGCGGTGGTCGGCACTGTAGCTTTCTTT.

This clonotype was detected many times. The chain carries TRBV28 and TRBJ1-4, with 8 bases aligning to TRBD1. The ends lost 6 bases at V and 8 bases at J; junction bases unmatched: 8. Germline values: CDR1 MDHEN, CDR2 SYDVKM. This CDR3 has 14 residues. The CDR3 reads CASRSGTGGEKLFF. DNA of the CDR3: TGTGCCAGCAGATCCGGGACAGGCGGGGAAAAACTGTTTTTT.

Comments on this clonotype: Relative to the germline gene, one junction end is altered; a read error may explain this. The V and J genes are TRBV19 and TRBJ1-5, with D uncertain. The CDR3 is 14 residues long. In germline, CDR1 is LNHDA, CDR2 SQIVND (reference sequence). The CDR3 sequence is CASSTCVSTQPQHF. CDR3 DNA: TGTGCCAGTAGTACCTGCGTTAGCACTCAGCCCCAGCATTTT.

This clonotype was recorded a few times. This chain links TRBV24-1 with TRBJ2-5; D is possibly TRBD2 (6 bases). CDR1 KGHDR and CDR2 SFDVKD come from the germline V gene. V was trimmed by 1 base and J by 5 bases, leaving 13 bases between them. CDR3 length equals 15 residues. DNA of the CDR3: TGTGCCACCAGTGATTTTTACGGTGGGGGGGAGACCCAGTACTTC. This gives the protein CATSDFYGGGETQYF.

This rearrangement joins TRBV7-8 to TRBJ1-4; 7 bases fit TRBD1. Germline CDR1 SGHVS, CDR2 FQNEAQ. This CDR3 has 15 residues. V shed 5 bases, J shed 4 bases, and the junction held 7 bases outside the gene matches. CDR3 nucleotide sequence: TGTGCCAGCAGCCCGGACAGGATACTTAATGAAAAACTGTTTTTT. Its translation: CASSPDRILNEKLFF.

This clonotype was counted ten times or more. The chain recombines TRBV11-2 with TRBJ2-3, with no clear D. The germline CDR1 and CDR2 sequences are SGHAT and FQNNGV. V gave up 5 bases and J gave up 4 bases, with 13 bases separating them. CDR3 length: 14 amino acids. Here the CDR3 DNA reads TGTGCCAGCAGCCCCTTAGTGGTGTCAGATACGCAGTATTTT. It codes for CASSPLVVSDTQYF.

This clonotype was detected many times. This sequence joins TRBV3-1 and TRBJ1-1; 8 nucleotides line up with TRBD1. Germline CDR1 LGHDT, CDR2 YNNKEL (reference sequence). The CDR3 spans 14 residues. V lost 2 bases and J lost 11; bases outside the gene matches: 10. This CDR3 is CASSQNGQGGEAFF. In DNA, the CDR3 is TGTGCCAGCAGCCAAAACGGACAGGGTGGAGAGGCTTTCTTT.

This clonotype has a single count. The J gene is TRBJ1-2, the V gene TRBV7-9; D remains ambiguous. CDR3 size: 14 residues. Trimming left V 1 base short and J 8 bases short, with 14 bases between. Per the germline V gene, CDR1 is SEHNR and CDR2 is FQNEAQ (reference sequence). The CDR3 DNA follows: TGTGCCAGCAGCTTAGTAGGTCCTACCTCAGGCTACACCTTC. This encodes CASSLVGPTSGYTF.

This clonotype was detected ten times or more. The chain employs TRBV18 and TRBJ2-5; TRBD2 might be the D (6 bases). Trimming took off 6 bases at V and 2 bases at J, with 16 bases between the two ends. The CDR3 sequence is 15 residues long. CDR1 is KGHSH, CDR2 LQKENI, per germline. In DNA, the CDR3 is TGTGCCAGCTCCCCCCGCGCGGGGAGGCAAGAGACCCAGTACTTC. This translates into CASSPRAGRQETQYF. Using reference TRBV18 and TRBJ2-5 for the parts outside the CDR3, the full variable domain is NAGVMQNPRHLVRRRGQEARLRCSPMKGHSHVYWYRQLPEEGLKFMVYLQKENIIDESGMPKERFSAEFPKEGPSILRIQQVVRGDSAAYFCASSPRAGRQETQYFGPGTRLLVL.

The sample holds a few counts of this clonotype. This chain links TRBV7-9 with TRBJ2-5; D is possibly TRBD2 (6 bases). V lost 2 bases to trimming and J lost 3 bases, with 10 bases between them. In germline, CDR1 is SEHNR, CDR2 FQNEAQ (reference sequence). The CDR3 is 14 amino acids. The CDR3 protein is CASSLQRREETQYF. Here the CDR3 DNA reads TGTGCCAGCAGCTTACAGCGGAGGGAAGAGACCCAGTACTTC.

This chain uses TRBV14 with TRBJ2-7; a possible D gene is TRBD1 (6 bases). V lost 4 bases and J 3 bases, leaving 19 bases between the germline ends. There are 16 residues in the CDR3. The V gene's germline CDR1 is SGHDN and CDR2 FVKESK. The CDR3 bases are TGTGCCAGCAGCCGACACACCGGGACAATTTTCTACGAGCAGTACTTC. It codes for CASSRHTGTIFYEQYF.